These 7 T cell receptor beta chains originate from one sample sequenced in a study of response to subunit inactivated influenza vaccine. TCRdb re-called the RT-PCR reads through MiXCR, storing one row per CDR3 protein. The sample lists fewer than 650,000 distinct CDR3 sequences; 10% to 15% were seen once. The sequences come from PBMCs from blood, collected roughly 45 days after vaccination. All receptors come from a man aged 45-65 years who received an inactivated influenza vaccine.

This clonotype has only a few counts. The chain has TRBV29-1 and TRBJ2-1; 8 nucleotides agree with TRBD2. The CDR3 has 14 residues. V lost 6 bases, J lost 9 bases, and 13 bases stayed unmatched. Germline V gene data show CDR1 as SQVTM and CDR2 as ANQGSEA. The CDR3 here is CSVRGGPPISEQFF. For the CDR3, the DNA is TGCAGCGTACGGGGGGGACCCCCCATTTCTGAGCAGTTCTTC.

This clonotype was counted between two and nine times. V usage is TRBV27 and J usage is TRBJ1-6; D is undetermined. Between the trimmed V and J ends, which lost 3 bases and 8 bases, there was a span of 11 bases. This CDR3 has 14 amino acids. Germline CDR1 and CDR2: MNHEY and SMNVEV (reference sequence). The CDR3 here is CASSLEGFDSPLHF. CDR3 DNA sequence: TGTGCCAGCAGTTTGGAAGGATTTGATTCACCCCTCCACTTT.

In this sample, this clonotype turned up a few times. The chain joins TRBV12-3 or TRBV12-4 to TRBJ2-1, with 11 bases that match TRBD2. The CDR3 spans 14 residues. Losses at the gene ends were 9 bases for V and 4 bases for J; bases not matched to a gene: 5. The CDR3 region is CASWASGGYNEQFF. In DNA, the CDR3 is TGTGCCAGTTGGGCTAGCGGGGGGTACAATGAGCAGTTCTTC.

The chain is built from TRBV11-2 and TRBJ2-7; possible D gene TRBD2, 6 bases. Between the trimmed V and J ends, which lost 2 bases and 0 bases, there was a span of 20 bases. The CDR3 totals 18 residues. Germline CDR1 and CDR2: SGHAT and FQNNGV. The CDR3 bases are TGTGCCAGCAGCTTATTAGGAGGGCGAAGAACTGGCTCCTACGAGCAGTACTTC. Translating gives CASSLLGGRRTGSYEQYF.

This clonotype was counted at least ten times. The gene calls are TRBV6-2 or TRBV6-3 and TRBJ2-7; TRBD1 agrees at 7 bases. Germline V CDR1 and CDR2: MNHEY, SVGEGT. V lost 0 bases and J lost 2; bases outside the gene matches: 4. The CDR3 has 15 residues. CDR3: CASSYSGRGTYEQYF. CDR3 DNA sequence: TGTGCCAGCAGTTACTCTGGCAGGGGGACCTACGAGCAGTACTTC.

There are a few counts of this clonotype. The rearrangement joins TRBV20-1 to TRBJ2-1; 15 bases are shared with TRBD2. V dropped 6 bases and J dropped 1; count of bases not matched to a gene: 16. This CDR3 spans 20 amino acids. The germline V gene has CDR1 DFQATT and CDR2 SNEGSKA (reference sequence). The CDR3 loop reads CSASRRTSGRVGGSYNEQFF. CDR3 DNA sequence: TGCAGTGCCAGCCGGAGGACTAGCGGGAGGGTCGGAGGTTCCTACAATGAGCAGTTCTTC.

V gene TRBV5-1 combines with J gene TRBJ2-1, with a tentative D call TRBD2 (5 bases). The V gene lost 3 bases and the J gene lost 2 bases, with 12 bases spanning the gap. Germline assignment: CDR1 SGHRS and CDR2 YFSETQ. The CDR3 is made up of 15 amino acids. As DNA, the CDR3 is TGCGCCAGCAGCTCGGGAAATTCGGCCTACAATGAGCAGTTCTTC. Its translation: CASSSGNSAYNEQFF.